This TCR beta chain derives from a study of OX40 agonist ivuxolimab in advanced cancers. Findings of the study overall: Low normalized T-cell clonal expansion was also seen in some nonresponders. In the 0.1 to 3.0 mg/kg range, CD4+ and CD8+ blood T cells had expanded clonally by week 6.

The length of the CDR3 is 12 residues. The junction had 5 bases not matched to a gene; V was cut back by 4 bases and J by 11 bases. Germline lookup yields CDR1 MNHNS and CDR2 SASEGT. Profiling relied on immunoSEQ multiplex PCR, and the TCRdb table lists in-frame clones only, not all of them. The sample records some 68,000 clones, approximately 92% being singletons. Turning to this clone: The antigen is undetermined.

Autoimmune disease history or systemic immunosuppression barred patients. The sample was CD4+ or CD8+ T cells sorted from blood, taken in a trial of the OX40 agonist ivuxolimab. The clonotype comes from an adult with an advanced solid tumor such as melanoma, head and neck, liver or kidney cancer. The J gene is TRBJ1-5, the V gene TRBV6-1; 7 bases are shared with TRBD1. This chain's CDR3 is CASSVRQGSQHF. The DNA for the CDR3 is TGTGCCAGCAGTGTCCGACAGGGCTCCCAGCATTTT.